This T cell receptor beta chain came from a study of human T cells and chemical hapten exposure. Study-wide context: A patient group, mainly female, showed alopecia areata, totalis or universalis.

Study results and limitations: Among TCRs, those above 1 in 1000 frequency were unaffected by DPC sensitization.

Time point noted: pre-sensitization, week 0. The treatment here: therapeutic diphenylcyclopropenone sensitization with weekly scalp DPC. Patients had alopecia, were aged 18 to 70, and were not pregnant. Unfractionated whole blood yielded the extracted total RNA. TCRdb called the RACE reads again in MiXCR, with one record for every CDR3 protein. The sample yields more than 55,000 distinct CDR3 sequences, 11% seen once. Trimming took off 6 bases at V and 5 bases at J, with 17 bases between the two ends. Germline CDR1 is MNHEY and CDR2 is SVGAGI. The CDR3 contains 14 residues. This clonotype was found many times. What it binds is unknown.

The TCR comes from a middle-aged woman with alopecia areata. Some clones in this sample may be carry-over from other donors' samples. This chain links TRBV6-5 with TRBJ2-7; weak D call: TRBD2 (6 bases). The sample in question was whole blood, obtained in connection with sensitization to the hapten diphenylcyclopropenone (DPC). The CDR3 region is CASSNSGLPNEQYF. CDR3 sequence (DNA): TGTGCCAGCAGCAATTCGGGACTTCCTAACGAGCAGTACTTC.